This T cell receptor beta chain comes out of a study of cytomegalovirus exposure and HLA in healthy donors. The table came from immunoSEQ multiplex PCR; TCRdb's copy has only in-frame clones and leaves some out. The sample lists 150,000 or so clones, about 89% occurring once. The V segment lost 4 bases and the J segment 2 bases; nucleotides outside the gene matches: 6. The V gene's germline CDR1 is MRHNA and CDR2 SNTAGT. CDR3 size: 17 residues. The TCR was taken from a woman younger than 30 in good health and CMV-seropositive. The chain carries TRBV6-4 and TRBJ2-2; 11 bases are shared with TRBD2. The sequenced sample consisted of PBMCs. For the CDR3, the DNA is TGTGCCAGCAGTGTTGGGACTAGCGGTGCCAACACCGGGGAGCTGTTTTTT. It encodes CASSVGTSGANTGELFF.